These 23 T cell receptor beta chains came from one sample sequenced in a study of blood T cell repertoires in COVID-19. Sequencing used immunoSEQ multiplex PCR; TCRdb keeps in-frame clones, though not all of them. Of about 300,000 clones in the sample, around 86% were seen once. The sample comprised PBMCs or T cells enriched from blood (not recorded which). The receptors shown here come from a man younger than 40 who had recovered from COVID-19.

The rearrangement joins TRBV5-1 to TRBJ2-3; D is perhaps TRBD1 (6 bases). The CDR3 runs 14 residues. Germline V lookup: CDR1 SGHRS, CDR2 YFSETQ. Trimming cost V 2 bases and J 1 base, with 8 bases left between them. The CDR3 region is CASSFDRRTDTQYF. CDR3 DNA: TGCGCCAGCAGCTTTGACAGGCGCACAGATACGCAGTATTTT.

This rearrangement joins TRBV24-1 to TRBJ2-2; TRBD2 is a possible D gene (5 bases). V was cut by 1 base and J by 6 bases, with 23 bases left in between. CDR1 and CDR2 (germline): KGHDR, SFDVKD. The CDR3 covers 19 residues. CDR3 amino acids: CATSDFRASTSGTAGELFF. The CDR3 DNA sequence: TGTGCCACCAGTGATTTTAGGGCTAGCACGAGCGGAACGGCCGGGGAGCTGTTTTTT.

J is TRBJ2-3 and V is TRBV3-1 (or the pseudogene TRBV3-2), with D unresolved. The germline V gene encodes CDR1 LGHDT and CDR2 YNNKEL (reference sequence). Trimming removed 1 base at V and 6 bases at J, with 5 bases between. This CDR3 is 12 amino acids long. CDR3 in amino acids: CASSQVSDTQYF. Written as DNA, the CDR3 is TGTGCCAGCAGCCAAGTTAGCGATACGCAGTATTTT.

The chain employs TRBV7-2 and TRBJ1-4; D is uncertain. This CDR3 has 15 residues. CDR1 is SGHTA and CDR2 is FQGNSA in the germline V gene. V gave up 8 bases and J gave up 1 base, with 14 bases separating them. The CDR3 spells CASSEARGTNEKLFF. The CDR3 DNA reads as TGTGCCAGCTCCGAAGCCCGGGGAACTAATGAAAAACTGTTTTTT.

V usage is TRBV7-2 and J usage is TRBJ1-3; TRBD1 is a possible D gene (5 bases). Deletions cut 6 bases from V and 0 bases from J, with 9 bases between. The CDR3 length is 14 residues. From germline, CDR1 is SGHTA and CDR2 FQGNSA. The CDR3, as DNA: TGTGCCAGCAGTAGGGGTATCTCTGGAAACACCATATATTTT. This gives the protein CASSRGISGNTIYF.

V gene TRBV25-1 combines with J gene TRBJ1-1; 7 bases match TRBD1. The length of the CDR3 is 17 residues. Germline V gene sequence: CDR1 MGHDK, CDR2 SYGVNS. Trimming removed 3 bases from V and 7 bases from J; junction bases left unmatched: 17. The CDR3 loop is CASSDGLRAGGIGEAFF. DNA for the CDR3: TGTGCCAGCAGTGACGGCCTTAGGGCAGGGGGGATTGGTGAAGCTTTCTTT.

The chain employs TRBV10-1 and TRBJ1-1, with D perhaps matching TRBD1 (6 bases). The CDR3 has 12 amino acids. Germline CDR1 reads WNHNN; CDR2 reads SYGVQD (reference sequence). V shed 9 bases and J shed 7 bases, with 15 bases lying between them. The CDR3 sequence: CASPGQRLEAFF. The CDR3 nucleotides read TGCGCCAGTCCTGGACAGCGCCTTGAAGCTTTCTTT.

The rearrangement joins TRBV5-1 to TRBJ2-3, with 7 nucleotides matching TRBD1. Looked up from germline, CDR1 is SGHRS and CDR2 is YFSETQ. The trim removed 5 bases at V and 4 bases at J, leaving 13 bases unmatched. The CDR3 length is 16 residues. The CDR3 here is CASSWDRDRGPDTQYF. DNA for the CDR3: TGCGCCAGCAGTTGGGACCGGGACAGAGGACCAGATACGCAGTATTTT.

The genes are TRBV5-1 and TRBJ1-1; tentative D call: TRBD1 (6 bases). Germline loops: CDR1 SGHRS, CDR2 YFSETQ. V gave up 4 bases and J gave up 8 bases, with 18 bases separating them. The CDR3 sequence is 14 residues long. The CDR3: CASSPLGQGREAFF. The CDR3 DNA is TGCGCCAGCAGCCCGTTGGGGCAGGGGAGAGAAGCTTTCTTT.

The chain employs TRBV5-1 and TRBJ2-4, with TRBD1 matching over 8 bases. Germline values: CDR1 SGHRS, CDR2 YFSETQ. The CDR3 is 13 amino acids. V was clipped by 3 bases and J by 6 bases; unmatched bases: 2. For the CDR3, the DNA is TGCGCCAGCAGCTCACAGGGGGGAAACATTCAGTACTTC. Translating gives CASSSQGGNIQYF.

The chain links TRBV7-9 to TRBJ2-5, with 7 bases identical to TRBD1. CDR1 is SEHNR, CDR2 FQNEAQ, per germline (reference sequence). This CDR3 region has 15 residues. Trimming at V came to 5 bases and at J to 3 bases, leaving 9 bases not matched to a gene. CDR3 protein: CASSAARQGEETQYF. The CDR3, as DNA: TGTGCCAGCAGCGCAGCAAGACAGGGTGAAGAGACCCAGTACTTC.

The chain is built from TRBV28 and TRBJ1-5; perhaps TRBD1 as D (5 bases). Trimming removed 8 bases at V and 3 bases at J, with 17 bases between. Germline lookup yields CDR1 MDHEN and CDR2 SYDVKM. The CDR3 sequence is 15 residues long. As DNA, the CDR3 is TGTGCCAGCTCCGGCCGACAGTACTTCAATCAGCCCCAGCATTTT. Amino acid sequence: CASSGRQYFNQPQHF.

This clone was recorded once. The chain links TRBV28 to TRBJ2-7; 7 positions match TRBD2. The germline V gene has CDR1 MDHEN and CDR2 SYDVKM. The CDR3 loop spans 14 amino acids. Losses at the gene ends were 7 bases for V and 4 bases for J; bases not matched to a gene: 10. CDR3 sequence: CASMMGGNMYEQYF. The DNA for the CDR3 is TGTGCCAGCATGATGGGGGGGAACATGTACGAGCAGTACTTC. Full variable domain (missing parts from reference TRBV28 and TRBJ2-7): DVKVTQSSRYLVKRTGEKVFLECVQDMDHENMFWYRQDPGLGLRLIYFSYDVKMKEKGDIPEGYSVSREKKERFSLILESASTNQTSMYLCASMMGGNMYEQYFGPGTRLTVT.

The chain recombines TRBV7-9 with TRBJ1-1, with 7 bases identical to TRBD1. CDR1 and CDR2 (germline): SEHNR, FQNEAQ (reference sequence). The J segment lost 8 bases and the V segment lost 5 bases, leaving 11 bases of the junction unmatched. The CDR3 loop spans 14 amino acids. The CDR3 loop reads CASSPFETGTEAFF. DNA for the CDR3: TGTGCCAGCAGCCCATTCGAGACAGGGACCGAAGCTTTCTTT.

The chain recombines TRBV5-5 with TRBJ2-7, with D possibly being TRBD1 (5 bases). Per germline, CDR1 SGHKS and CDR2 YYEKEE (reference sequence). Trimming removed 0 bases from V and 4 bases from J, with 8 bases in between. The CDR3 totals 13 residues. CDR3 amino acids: CASSLGQLYEQYF. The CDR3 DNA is TGTGCCAGCAGCTTGGGACAGCTTTACGAGCAGTACTTC.

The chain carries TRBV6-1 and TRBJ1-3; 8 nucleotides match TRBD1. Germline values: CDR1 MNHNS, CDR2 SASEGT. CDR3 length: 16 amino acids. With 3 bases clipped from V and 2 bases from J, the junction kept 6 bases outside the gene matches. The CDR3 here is CASSDARTGTGNTIYF. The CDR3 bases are TGTGCCAGCAGTGACGCACGGACAGGGACTGGAAACACCATATATTTT.

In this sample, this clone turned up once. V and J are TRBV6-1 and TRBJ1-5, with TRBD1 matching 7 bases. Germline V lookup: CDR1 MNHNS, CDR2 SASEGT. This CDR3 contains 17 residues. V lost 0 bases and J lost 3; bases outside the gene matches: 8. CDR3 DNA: TGTGCCAGCAGTGAAGCGTCTACAGGGGTTCTCAATCAGCCCCAGCATTTT. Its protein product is CASSEASTGVLNQPQHF.

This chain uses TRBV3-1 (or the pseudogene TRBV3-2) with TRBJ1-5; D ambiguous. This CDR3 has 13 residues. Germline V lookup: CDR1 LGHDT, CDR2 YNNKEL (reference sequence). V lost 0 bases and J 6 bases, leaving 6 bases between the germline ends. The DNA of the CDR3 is TGTGCCAGCAGCCAAGATGGAGTTCAGCCCCAGCATTTT. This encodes CASSQDGVQPQHF.

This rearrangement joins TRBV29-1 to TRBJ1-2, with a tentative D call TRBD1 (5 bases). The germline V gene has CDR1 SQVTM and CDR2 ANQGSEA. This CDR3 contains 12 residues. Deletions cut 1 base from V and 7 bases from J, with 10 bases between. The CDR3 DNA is TGCAGCGTTGAAGGGGGCATTCGTGGCTACACCTTC. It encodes CSVEGGIRGYTF.

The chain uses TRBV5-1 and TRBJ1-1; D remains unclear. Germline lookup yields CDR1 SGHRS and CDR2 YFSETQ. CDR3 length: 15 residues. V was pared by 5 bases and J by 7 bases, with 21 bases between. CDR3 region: CASSFYPRGFGEAFF. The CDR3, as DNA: TGCGCCAGCAGTTTCTACCCTCGCGGATTTGGTGAAGCTTTCTTT.

CDR3 amino acids: CASGSGTGLGNTIYF. CDR3 nucleotides: TGTGCCAGCGGATCCGGGACAGGGCTCGGAAACACCATATATTTT. The chain recombines TRBV6-5 with TRBJ1-3, with 9 bases that match TRBD1. V trimming: 8 bases; J trimming: 4 bases; junction bases outside the gene matches: 9. This CDR3 comprises 15 residues. Germline V gives CDR1 MNHEY, CDR2 SVGAGI.

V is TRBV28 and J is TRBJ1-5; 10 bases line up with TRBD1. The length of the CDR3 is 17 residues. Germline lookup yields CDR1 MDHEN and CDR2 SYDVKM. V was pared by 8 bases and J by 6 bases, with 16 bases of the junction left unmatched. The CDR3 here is CASLPLPGQGTIQPQHF. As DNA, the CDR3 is TGTGCCAGCCTCCCTCTTCCGGGACAGGGGACTATTCAGCCCCAGCATTTT.

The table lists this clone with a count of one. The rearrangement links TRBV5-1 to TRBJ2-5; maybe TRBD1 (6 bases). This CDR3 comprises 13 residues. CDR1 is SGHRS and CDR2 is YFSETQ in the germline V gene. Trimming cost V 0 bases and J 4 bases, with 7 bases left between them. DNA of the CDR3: TGCGCCAGCAGCTTGGAAGGGGGAGAGACCCAGTACTTC. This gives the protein CASSLEGGETQYF.